The clone carrying this T cell receptor beta chain has a handful of counts. Its antigen is as yet unknown. This record comes from a study of cytomegalovirus exposure and HLA in healthy donors. Vbeta (60) and Jbeta (13) primers were used in the PCR. Libraries were prepared by immunoSEQ multiplex PCR; TCRdb keeps only in-frame clonotypes and omits some of them. The data show about 160,000 clones, with over 75% seen just once and about 4.5% held by the top ten. The study, taken as a whole, reports: Rare TCR sequences dominated, though some public TCRs recurred in many donors. It was reported that the classifier diagnosed cytomegalovirus status with high specificity and sensitivity in both the original and validation cohorts.

Per the germline V gene, CDR1 is SNHLY and CDR2 is FYNNEI. V dropped 6 bases and J dropped 5 bases, with 13 bases sitting between them. The CDR3 runs to 13 residues. The receptor was derived from a man aged 35 to 55 in good health and CMV-seronegative. V is TRBV2 and J is TRBJ2-5; D possibly corresponds to TRBD1 (5 bases). Sequenced input: PBMCs. The CDR3 protein is CASRVQVRETQYF. The CDR3 bases are TGTGCCAGCAGGGTACAGGTTCGGGAGACCCAGTACTTC.